The source of this T cell receptor beta chain is a study of blood T cell repertoires in COVID-19. Study-level information: The study drew acute and convalescent COVID-19 samples from the United States, Italy and Spain. In each case, the material was cDNA or gDNA derived from T cells, B-cell-depleted T cells, or PBMCs.

The CDR3 consists of 14 residues. Germline CDR1 and CDR2: SGHRS and YFSETQ. Trimming removed 0 bases from V and 4 bases from J, with 8 bases in between. Using immunoSEQ multiplex PCR, the repertoire was profiled, and TCRdb retains in-frame clones only, with some absent. Of 150,000 to 200,000 clones listed, 84% are singletons. The source is a human donor with acute or convalescent COVID-19. The donor label of this sample is uncertain. Sequencing used peripheral blood. The rearrangement joins TRBV5-1 to TRBJ2-4; a weak D match, TRBD1 (6 bases). DNA for the CDR3: TGCGCCAGCAGCTTGGGGGACACTAAAAACATTCAGTACTTC. This gives the protein CASSLGDTKNIQYF. Full variable domain (remainder filled in from reference TRBV5-1 and TRBJ2-4): KAGVTQTPRYLIKTRGQQVTLSCSPISGHRSVSWYQQTPGQGLQFLFEYFSETQRNKGNFPGRFSGRQFSNSRSEMNVSTLELGDSALYLCASSLGDTKNIQYFGAGTRLSVL.